Reported below is one T cell receptor (beta chain). The antigen is not known. The sample comes from a study of Ad26.COV2.S vaccination and SARS-CoV-2 variants. Study-level background: The donor belonged to the COV1001 Ad26.COV2.S trial arm. The study, taken as a whole, reports: Spike-specific TCR breadth was greater after Ad26.COV2.S than placebo.

Measured with immunoSEQ multiplex PCR; TCRdb has only the in-frame clones, and not every one. The sample shows around 450,000 clones, roughly 88% of them seen only once. This CDR3 is 14 amino acids long. The germline V and J ends were trimmed by 0 bases and 6 bases, with 9 bases remaining between them. CDR1 is SGHTA and CDR2 is FQGNSA in the germline V gene. Treatment noted: over 15 received Ad26.COV2.S at low or high dose, single or two shots; about 5 received placebo; per-sample allocation not given. Each sample was drawn 63 days after the first injection (of vaccine or placebo). This chain connects TRBV7-2 to TRBJ1-5, with D possibly TRBD1 on 5 matching bases. This specimen consisted of peripheral blood, obtained in a trial of Ad26.COV2.S vaccine versus placebo. This clonotype originated in a person between 18 and 65 years old who received the Ad26.COV2.S COVID-19 vaccine or a placebo. The CDR3 region has the DNA TGTGCCAGCAGCTTAGCTGGGGGAGGTCAGCCCCAGCATTTT. It codes for CASSLAGGGQPQHF.